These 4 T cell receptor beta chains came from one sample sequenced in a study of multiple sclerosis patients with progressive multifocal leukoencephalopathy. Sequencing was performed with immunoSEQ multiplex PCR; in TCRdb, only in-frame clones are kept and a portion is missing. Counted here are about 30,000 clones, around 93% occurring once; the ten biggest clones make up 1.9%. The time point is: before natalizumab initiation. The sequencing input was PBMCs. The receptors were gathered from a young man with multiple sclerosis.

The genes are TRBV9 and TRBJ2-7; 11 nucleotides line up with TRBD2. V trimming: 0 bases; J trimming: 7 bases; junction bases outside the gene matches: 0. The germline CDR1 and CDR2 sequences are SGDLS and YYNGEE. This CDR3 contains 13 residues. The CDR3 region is CASSVGLAGEQYF. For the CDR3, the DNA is TGTGCCAGCAGCGTAGGACTAGCGGGGGAGCAGTACTTC.

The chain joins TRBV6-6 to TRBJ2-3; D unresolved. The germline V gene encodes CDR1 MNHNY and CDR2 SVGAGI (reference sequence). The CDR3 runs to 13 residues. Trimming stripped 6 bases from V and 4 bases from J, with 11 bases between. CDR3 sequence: CASSQGRADTQYF. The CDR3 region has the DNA TGTGCCAGCAGCCAAGGACGAGCAGATACGCAGTATTTT.

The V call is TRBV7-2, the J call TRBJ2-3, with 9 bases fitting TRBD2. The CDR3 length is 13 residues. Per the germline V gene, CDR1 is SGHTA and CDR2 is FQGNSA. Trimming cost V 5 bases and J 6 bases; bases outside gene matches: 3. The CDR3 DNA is TGTGCCAGCAGCGCGAGCGGGAGGGATACGCAGTATTTT. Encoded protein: CASSASGRDTQYF.

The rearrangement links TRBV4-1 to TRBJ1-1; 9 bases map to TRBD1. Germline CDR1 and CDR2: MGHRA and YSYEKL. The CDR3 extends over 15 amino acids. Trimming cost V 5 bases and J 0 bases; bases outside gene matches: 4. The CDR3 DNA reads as TGCGCCAGCAGCAGGACAGGGGCCATGAACACTGAAGCTTTCTTT. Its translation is CASSRTGAMNTEAFF.